One sample yielded the 32 T cell receptor beta chains listed below, sequenced in a study of T cells in Graves' hyperthyroidism and ophthalmopathy. Regions amplified from RNA transcripts were the TCR beta CDR3 regions. The study used the HTBI primer set for a first-round RT-PCR of the TCR CDR3. A single record per CDR3 protein comes from TCRdb applying MiXCR to the multiplex PCR reads. The sample lists roughly 740,000 distinct CDR3 sequences, less than 20% occurring once. The specimen was blood. These receptor sequences come from a man in his late teens or twenties with Graves' hyperthyroidism.

This clonotype has only a few counts. A much larger clonotype is one base distant, so this may be a read error. The chain joins TRBV28 to TRBJ2-7; D is uncertain. Per germline, CDR1 MDHEN and CDR2 SYDVKM. The CDR3 covers 12 residues. CDR3 in DNA: TGTGCCGGCAGTTTACGGGCCTACGAGCAGTACTTC. Protein: CAGSLRAYEQYF.

In regard to this clonotype: This could be a read error, since a much larger clone is one nucleotide away. V is TRBV2 and J is TRBJ1-2; the match to TRBD1 covers 7 bases. This CDR3 comprises 15 residues. Looked up from germline, CDR1 is SNHLY and CDR2 is FYNNEI. For the CDR3, the DNA is TGTGCCAGCAGCCAGGGACAGCTGGCGTTCTATGGCTACGCCTTC. Its protein product is CASSQGQLAFYGYAF. The full variable domain, with the rest looked up from reference TRBV2 and TRBJ1-2, is EPEVTQTPSHQVTQMGQEVILRCVPISNHLYFYWYRQILGQKVEFLVSFYNNEISEKSEIFDDQFSVERPDGSNFTLKIRSTKLEDSAMYFCASSQGQLAFYGYAFGSGTRLTVV.

The chain carries TRBV30 and TRBJ2-7; D uncertain. The last part of the DNA fits TRBJ2-1 better; the J call may be wrong. The CDR3 is 14 residues long. The germline V gene encodes CDR1 GTSNPN and CDR2 SVGIG (reference sequence). Here the CDR3 reads CAWKSSDASYEQFF. DNA of the CDR3: TGTGCCTGGAAAAGCTCTGACGCCAGCTACGAGCAGTTCTTC.

Comments on this clonotype: One end of the junction varies from germline; a read error may be responsible. This chain connects TRBV12-3 or TRBV12-4 to TRBJ2-6; D is ambiguous. This CDR3 spans 14 amino acids. The CDR3 nucleotides are TGTGCCAGCAATTTATACTCTGGGGCCAACGTCCTGACTTTC. Encoded protein: CASNLYSGANVLTF.

This clonotype turned up a few times. V usage is TRBV4-2 and J usage is TRBJ2-1; 14 nucleotides align to TRBD2. Germline trimming cut 5 bases from V and 7 bases from J; bases unmatched to any gene: 4. Germline-derived CDR1 and CDR2 are LGHNA and YNFKEQ. The CDR3 length is 15 residues. The CDR3 protein is CASSSGTSGGNEQFF. CDR3 in DNA: TGTGCCAGCAGCTCCGGGACTAGCGGGGGAAATGAGCAGTTCTTC.

This clonotype was seen repeatedly, ten times or more. The chain couples TRBV28 to TRBJ2-7; D is perhaps TRBD2 (5 bases). Trimming took off 3 bases at V and 0 bases at J, with 15 bases between the two ends. The CDR3 runs 16 residues. Germline CDR1 and CDR2: MDHEN and SYDVKM. DNA of the CDR3: TGTGCCAGCAGTTTCCCTGGCGGGCGCAGCTCCTACGAGCAGTACTTC. It codes for CASSFPGGRSSYEQYF.

The genes are TRBV13 and TRBJ2-5, with 10 positions matching TRBD2. Germline-derived CDR1 and CDR2 are PRHDT and FYEKMQ (reference sequence). The CDR3 runs 16 residues. Unmatched junction bases numbered 3, after V lost 2 bases and J lost 0 bases. CDR3 loop: CASSLRLAGYQETQYF. DNA of the CDR3: TGTGCCAGCAGCTTACGACTAGCGGGCTACCAAGAGACCCAGTACTTC. Looking up the rest from reference TRBV13 and TRBJ2-5 gives the full variable domain: AAGVIQSPRHLIKEKRETATLKCYPIPRHDTVYWYQQGPGQDPQFLISFYEKMQSDKGSIPDRFSAQQFSDYHSELNMSSLELGDSALYFCASSLRLAGYQETQYFGPGTRLLVL.

In regard to this clonotype: A much larger clonotype is one base distant, so this may be a read error. V usage is TRBV24-1 and J usage is TRBJ2-1; 8 bases line up with TRBD1. The junction had 5 bases not matched to a gene; V was cut back by 2 bases and J by 0 bases. CDR3 size: 17 residues. The germline gives CDR1 KGHDR, CDR2 SFDVKD. As DNA, the CDR3 is TGTGCCACCAGTGATTCCCGGACAGGGAGCTCCTACAATGAGCAGTTCTTC. The encoded protein is CATSDSRTGSSYNEQFF.

The rearrangement links TRBV5-8 to TRBJ2-7, with TRBD2 identical over 10 bases. Trimming cost V 1 base and J 7 bases; bases outside gene matches: 8. The CDR3 extends over 15 amino acids. CDR1 is SGHTS, CDR2 YDEGEE, per germline. The CDR3 nucleotides read TGTGCCAGCAGCTTGAATAGCGGGAGGATAAATGAGCAGTACTTC. Translating it yields CASSLNSGRINEQYF.

This clonotype was counted ten times or more. The chain combines TRBV20-1 with TRBJ2-3; 9 bases fit TRBD2. The CDR3 consists of 16 residues. Germline V gene sequence: CDR1 DFQATT, CDR2 SNEGSKA (reference sequence). With V trimmed by 3 bases and J by 0 bases, 7 bases remained unmatched. The CDR3 sequence is CSASDGLAGSTDTQYF. CDR3 in DNA: TGCAGTGCTAGTGATGGGCTAGCGGGGAGCACAGATACGCAGTATTTT.

In this sample, this clonotype turned up many times. J is TRBJ2-1 and V is TRBV7-3; 11 nucleotides match TRBD1. The CDR3 covers 13 residues. Germline values: CDR1 SGHTA, CDR2 FQGTGA. V trimming: 4 bases; J trimming: 15 bases; junction bases outside the gene matches: 8. CDR3 region: CASSSDRGRARFF. The CDR3 coding sequence is TGTGCCAGCAGCTCGGACAGGGGGCGGGCTCGGTTCTTC.

The V gene is TRBV20-1, the J gene TRBJ2-7, with 8 bases aligning to TRBD2. V dropped 3 bases and J dropped 0; count of bases not matched to a gene: 4. The CDR3 has 14 amino acids. Per the germline V gene, CDR1 is DFQATT and CDR2 is SNEGSKA (reference sequence). CDR3: CSARYSGDSYEQYF. As DNA, the CDR3 is TGCAGTGCTAGGTATAGCGGGGACTCCTACGAGCAGTACTTC.

This clonotype was counted between two and nine times. The CDR3 nucleotides read TGTGCCAGCAGCTTAGATCAGGGGCCCGAGCAGTACTTC. Protein: CASSLDQGPEQYF. J is TRBJ2-7 and V is TRBV7-9, with TRBD1 as a possible D gene (6 bases). The CDR3 runs to 13 residues. Trimming removed 1 base from V and 6 bases from J, with 10 bases in between. Germline V gene sequence: CDR1 SEHNR, CDR2 FQNEAQ (reference sequence).

The chain is built from TRBV3-1 and TRBJ2-5; D remains ambiguous. This CDR3 spans 15 amino acids. Trimming pared 4 bases from V and 4 bases from J, leaving 16 bases between. Germline assignment: CDR1 LGHDT and CDR2 YNNKEL (reference sequence). The CDR3 DNA reads TGTGCCAGCAGCCCCCGGGCCCTAAGTAGAGAGACCCAGTACTTC. Its translation is CASSPRALSRETQYF.

This chain links TRBV28 with TRBJ1-5; D gene ambiguous. V gave up 2 bases and J gave up 7 bases, with 9 bases separating them. The length of the CDR3 is 13 residues. Looked up from germline, CDR1 is MDHEN and CDR2 is SYDVKM. The CDR3: CASSLTPGQPQHF. The CDR3 bases are TGTGCCAGCAGTTTAACCCCCGGGCAGCCCCAGCATTTT. Complete variable domain (other parts from reference TRBV28 and TRBJ1-5): DVKVTQSSRYLVKRTGEKVFLECVQDMDHENMFWYRQDPGLGLRLIYFSYDVKMKEKGDIPEGYSVSREKKERFSLILESASTNQTSMYLCASSLTPGQPQHFGDGTRLSIL.

This clonotype was counted between two and nine times. This CDR3 is CASSYPQNTEAFF. CDR3 in DNA: TGTGCCAGCAGTTACCCCCAGAACACTGAAGCTTTCTTT. The genes are TRBV6-6 and TRBJ1-1; D ambiguous. The germline V and J ends were trimmed by 2 bases and 1 base, with 5 bases remaining between them. Germline V CDR1 and CDR2: MNHNY, SVGAGI (reference sequence). The CDR3 extends over 13 amino acids.

The chain has TRBV10-3 and TRBJ2-1; D gene unclear. V lost 0 bases and J 3 bases, leaving 12 bases between the germline ends. The CDR3 has 16 residues. Germline CDR1 is ENHRY and CDR2 is SYGVKD. CDR3 nucleotide sequence: TGTGCCATCAGTGAGTCCGCGCAGGTCTACTACAATGAGCAGTTCTTC. Translation: CAISESAQVYYNEQFF.

In its sample, this clonotype was seen many times. The rearrangement uses TRBV7-9 and TRBJ2-3, with TRBD1 as a possible D gene (5 bases). Germline CDR1 reads SEHNR; CDR2 reads FQNEAQ (reference sequence). The CDR3 loop spans 14 amino acids. Trimming took off 3 bases at V and 4 bases at J, with 11 bases between the two ends. CDR3 DNA: TGTGCCAGCAGCTTGGACATAAGCCCAGATACGCAGTATTTT. Translating gives CASSLDISPDTQYF.

This clonotype was recorded many times. J is TRBJ2-5 and V is TRBV6-1; TRBD1 aligns across 8 bases. Germline loops: CDR1 MNHNS, CDR2 SASEGT. This CDR3 region has 14 residues. V gave up 6 bases and J gave up 0 bases; unmatched junction bases: 3. The CDR3 region is CASSQGANQETQYF. DNA for the CDR3: TGTGCCAGCAGCCAGGGGGCGAACCAAGAGACCCAGTACTTC.

The chain has TRBV7-6 and TRBJ2-3, with TRBD1 identical over 8 bases. The J segment lost 1 base and the V segment lost 3 bases, leaving 6 bases of the junction unmatched. The length of the CDR3 is 16 residues. Looked up from germline, CDR1 is SGHVS and CDR2 is FNYEAQ. For the CDR3, the DNA is TGTGCCAGCAGCTTCCATCCGGGACAGGGCACAGATACGCAGTATTTT. Its translation is CASSFHPGQGTDTQYF. The full variable domain, with the rest looked up from reference TRBV7-6 and TRBJ2-3, is GAGVSQSPRYKVTKRGQDVALRCDPISGHVSLYWYRQALGQGPEFLTYFNYEAQQDKSGLPNDRFSAERPEGSISTLTIQRTEQRDSAMYRCASSFHPGQGTDTQYFGPGTRLTVL.

This clonotype was recorded many times. CDR3 amino acids: CASSELGRGNGETQYF. In DNA, the CDR3 is TGTGCCAGCAGTGAACTGGGACGGGGAAATGGGGAGACCCAGTACTTC. The rearrangement uses TRBV2 and TRBJ2-5, with D tentatively TRBD1 or TRBD2 (5 bases each). The germline V and J ends were trimmed by 2 bases and 5 bases, with 18 bases remaining between them. From germline, CDR1 is SNHLY and CDR2 FYNNEI. The CDR3 length is 16 residues. Full variable domain (missing parts from reference TRBV2 and TRBJ2-5): EPEVTQTPSHQVTQMGQEVILRCVPISNHLYFYWYRQILGQKVEFLVSFYNNEISEKSEIFDDQFSVERPDGSNFTLKIRSTKLEDSAMYFCASSELGRGNGETQYFGPGTRLLVL.

This clonotype was recorded many times. V is TRBV27 and J is TRBJ2-2, with D hard to call. The CDR3 is 15 residues long. The germline V gene encodes CDR1 MNHEY and CDR2 SMNVEV (reference sequence). V lost 9 bases to trimming and J lost 0 bases, with 14 bases between them. CDR3 region: CARSDKQTNTGELFF. The CDR3 coding sequence is TGTGCCAGATCCGACAAGCAAACGAACACCGGGGAGCTGTTTTTT.

A few counts support this clonotype. The CDR3 loop is CASSWTEMNTGELFF. For the CDR3, the DNA is TGTGCCAGCAGTTGGACAGAGATGAACACCGGGGAGCTGTTTTTT. V gene TRBV12-3 or TRBV12-4 combines with J gene TRBJ2-2; tentatively, D is TRBD1 (6 bases). CDR3 length: 15 amino acids. Trimming removed 4 bases from V and 1 base from J, with 10 bases in between.

The J gene is TRBJ2-7, the V gene TRBV5-4, with TRBD2 matching 11 bases. The ends lost 3 bases at V and 6 bases at J; junction bases unmatched: 5. CDR3 length: 14 amino acids. Per germline, CDR1 SGHNT and CDR2 YYREEE (reference sequence). The CDR3 DNA sequence: TGTGCCAGCAGCTCTCTAGCGGGAGGTAGCGAGCAGTACTTC. The encoded protein is CASSSLAGGSEQYF.

This clonotype was observed at least ten times. The genes are TRBV2 and TRBJ2-1, with 8 bases identical to TRBD2. V lost 4 bases, J lost 7 bases, and 21 bases stayed unmatched. From germline, CDR1 is SNHLY and CDR2 FYNNEI. This CDR3 comprises 19 residues. CDR3 DNA: TGTGCCAGCAGTGCCTCCATGATAGCGGGATTTTCCGTGGAAAATGAGCAGTTCTTC. It specifies CASSASMIAGFSVENEQFF.

This clonotype was picked up many times. The rearrangement joins TRBV20-1 to TRBJ2-7; D is undetermined. Germline loops: CDR1 DFQATT, CDR2 SNEGSKA (reference sequence). CDR3 length: 12 residues. V lost 5 bases, J lost 5 bases, and 13 bases lay in between. CDR3 amino acids: CSASTRQDEQYF. The CDR3 DNA reads as TGCAGTGCTTCAACCCGGCAGGACGAGCAGTACTTC.

This clonotype was counted at least ten times. The J gene is TRBJ2-3, the V gene TRBV2, with D possibly matching TRBD1 (6 bases). Germline lookup yields CDR1 SNHLY and CDR2 FYNNEI. This CDR3 comprises 14 residues. V lost 3 bases and J 5 bases, leaving 12 bases between the germline ends. The CDR3 DNA is TGTGCCAGCAGTGAGGGGCAGGGGAGAGATACGCAGTATTTT. As protein: CASSEGQGRDTQYF.

This clonotype was seen at least ten times. V gene TRBV29-1 combines with J gene TRBJ2-7; 12 bases agree with TRBD2. CDR1 and CDR2 (germline): SQVTM, ANQGSEA. The CDR3 has 15 residues. Unmatched junction bases numbered 10, after V lost 5 bases and J lost 5 bases. CDR3 coding DNA: TGCAGCGTTAAACTGACTAGCGGGAGTAGGGACGAGCAGTACTTC. It specifies CSVKLTSGSRDEQYF.

This clonotype showed up just once. The rearrangement joins TRBV4-1 to TRBJ1-4; 8 bases are a match to TRBD1. J lost 0 bases, V lost 0 bases, and 6 bases had no gene match. This CDR3 has 18 residues. In germline, CDR1 is MGHRA, CDR2 YSYEKL. The DNA of the CDR3 is TGCGCCAGCAGCCAAGACAGGGGGCGAGCTACAACTAATGAAAAACTGTTTTTT. It encodes CASSQDRGRATTNEKLFF.

The sample holds a few counts of this clonotype. V and J are TRBV2 and TRBJ2-7; D call uncertain. The germline V gene has CDR1 SNHLY and CDR2 FYNNEI. The CDR3 has 13 amino acids. V shed 6 bases and J shed 2 bases, with 11 bases lying between them. This CDR3 reads CASRDVGPYEQYF. The DNA for the CDR3 is TGTGCCAGCAGGGATGTCGGACCCTACGAGCAGTACTTC.

This sequence joins TRBV30 and TRBJ2-5; 11 bases map to TRBD1. V lost 8 bases, J lost 5 bases, and 7 bases stayed unmatched. The CDR3 contains 13 residues. Germline lookup yields CDR1 GTSNPN and CDR2 SVGIG (reference sequence). CDR3 residues: CAAGTGGWETQYF. CDR3 DNA: TGTGCCGCCGGGACAGGGGGATGGGAGACCCAGTACTTC.

This clonotype was recorded at least ten times. The chain uses TRBV28 and TRBJ2-6; weak D call: TRBD1 (5 bases). The CDR3 covers 15 residues. Trimming stripped 6 bases from V and 3 bases from J, with 12 bases between. CDR1 is MDHEN, CDR2 SYDVKM, per germline. The CDR3 sequence: CASSSQGSGANVLTF. The DNA of the CDR3 is TGTGCCAGCAGCTCCCAGGGAAGTGGGGCCAACGTCCTGACTTTC.